These 8 T cell receptor beta chains came from one sample sequenced in a study of T cells of healthy individuals. Using its own MiXCR run on the 5' RACE reads, TCRdb lists one record per CDR3 protein. Of tens of thousands of distinct CDR3 sequences listed, 15% to 20% are singletons. These receptors came from a human donor in good health.

V gene TRBV5-1 combines with J gene TRBJ1-1; D is possibly TRBD1 (6 bases). The germline gives CDR1 SGHRS, CDR2 YFSETQ. This CDR3 has 16 amino acids. The V end lost 0 bases, the J end lost 7 bases, and 19 bases lay between the germline ends. The CDR3 DNA reads TGCGCCAGCAGCTTGGCGGGGGCGCAAAGGGGTGATGAAGCTTTCTTT. Protein: CASSLAGAQRGDEAFF.

The chain links TRBV12-3 or TRBV12-4 to TRBJ2-5; a weak D match, TRBD1 (5 bases). V was pared by 3 bases and J by 0 bases, with 17 bases between. This CDR3 region has 17 residues. In DNA, the CDR3 is TGTGCCAGCAGTTTGGGAAAGGGCAGGGATGACCAAGAGACCCAGTACTTC. Protein product: CASSLGKGRDDQETQYF.

The chain combines TRBV7-7 with TRBJ1-3, with D unclear. The germline CDR1 and CDR2 sequences are SSHAT and FNYEAQ (reference sequence). V lost 1 base and J lost 3, with 4 bases in between. The CDR3 sequence is 13 residues long. The CDR3 spells CASSLDRGNTIYF. CDR3 DNA: TGTGCCAGCAGCTTAGATCGTGGAAACACCATATATTTT.

This clonotype occurred many times. The chain couples TRBV12-3 or TRBV12-4 to TRBJ1-3; 7 bases fit TRBD1. The J segment lost 8 bases and the V segment lost 4 bases, leaving 8 bases of the junction unmatched. The CDR3 has 14 residues. CDR3 sequence reads: CASSSTGIKDTIYF. CDR3 in DNA: TGTGCCAGCAGTTCGACAGGGATAAAAGACACCATATATTTT.

The chain has TRBV5-3 and TRBJ2-5; 8 bases are a match to TRBD2. TRBV5-3 qualifies as an ORF whose function is uncertain. This CDR3 region has 17 residues. V lost 3 bases and J lost 1; bases outside the gene matches: 11. CDR3 residues: CARSWGKSGSLQETQYF. The CDR3 DNA follows: TGTGCCAGAAGCTGGGGGAAAAGCGGGAGCCTCCAAGAGACCCAGTACTTC.

The rearrangement links TRBV4-1 to TRBJ1-5, with TRBD1 as a possible D gene (5 bases). The length of the CDR3 is 13 residues. Germline CDR1 is MGHRA and CDR2 is YSYEKL. The V end lost 4 bases, the J end lost 6 bases, and 10 bases lay between the germline ends. The CDR3: CASSRGTGQPQHF. CDR3 sequence (DNA): TGCGCCAGCAGCCGGGGGACGGGTCAGCCCCAGCATTTT.

This chain links TRBV7-2 with TRBJ2-7; 8 bases are shared with TRBD2. CDR3 length equals 15 residues. Per germline, CDR1 SGHTA and CDR2 FQGNSA. Unmatched junction bases numbered 4, after V lost 1 base and J lost 2 bases. This CDR3 is CASSLGGGGPYEQYF. The DNA for the CDR3 is TGTGCCAGCAGCTTAGGGGGCGGGGGGCCCTACGAGCAGTACTTC.

This clonotype rates as medium-sized. The chain combines TRBV29-1 with TRBJ2-6, with TRBD1 identical over 9 bases. With 3 bases clipped from V and 0 bases from J, the junction kept 6 bases outside the gene matches. This CDR3 contains 17 residues. CDR1 SQVTM and CDR2 ANQGSEA come from the germline V gene. The DNA of the CDR3 is TGCAGCGTTGATACAGGGGGCAAATTCTCTGGGGCCAACGTCCTGACTTTC. Translating gives CSVDTGGKFSGANVLTF.